This T cell receptor (beta chain) was obtained from a study of CD8+ T cells in alopecia areata. CDR3 size: 14 residues. Germline V gene sequence: CDR1 LNHDA, CDR2 SQIVND (reference sequence). Trimming cost V 6 bases and J 1 base, with 12 bases left between them. Reverse transcribed after extraction, RNA yielded cDNA as the sequencing template. The assay was immunoSEQ multiplex PCR, and TCRdb's table has in-frame clones only and misses some. The sample lists fewer than 250,000 clones; roughly two fifths were seen once. This clone was observed a handful of times. Treatment described: oral pan-JAK inhibitor, 5-10 mg twice daily.

This clonotype was sampled from a human donor with alopecia areata. Here the sequenced sample was CD4+ T cells sorted from blood, taken around week 36, from a patient treated with tofacitinib. V gene TRBV19 combines with J gene TRBJ1-1, with D unclear. CDR3 coding DNA: TGTGCCAGTAGGGAGACTAATGGGAACACTGAAGCTTTCTTT. Its translation is CASRETNGNTEAFF.